This TCR beta chain stems from a study of blood T cell repertoires in COVID-19 (TCRdb year 2020). Turning to the overall study: Collaborator samples came from the United States, Italy and Spain and covered acute and convalescent phases of COVID-19. The material from the prospective study consisted of cDNA or gDNA derived from T cells, B-cell-depleted T cells, or PBMCs. The dataset comprised deeply sampled blood TCRbeta repertoires from subjects exposed to, actively infected with, or recovered from COVID-19. A freely available public database, intended as a resource for researchers studying the immune response to SARS-CoV-2, is where the repertoires were released. Samples came from the ongoing ImmuneRACE study (first 160 participants) plus 1,254 subjects from 6 global collaborators. A de-identified subject ID, COVID-19 status, age in years and sex were almost always included in the sample metadata. Where available, HLA class I and class II types were taken from metadata supplied by the sample provider and were not determined by assay-based typing. Study-wide conclusions, independent of this receptor: The amount of clinical and demographic metadata varied by source and participant and was provided uncurated.

TCRbeta CDR3 regions were amplified from genomic DNA by means of the immunoSEQ Assay, a bias-controlled multiplex PCR. In the source study's methods: Nucleated cell counts per sample were estimated from amplification of reference gene primers within the assay. Sequence reads were collapsed and filtered to measure the absolute abundance of every unique TCRbeta CDR3 rearrangement. For each sample, productive Simpson clonality was calculated as the square root of Simpson's diversity index over productive rearrangements. This immuneACCESS table, as held by TCRdb, lists in-frame sequences with V and J called but not all clones. Of the missing ones, under half trace to an unresolved V gene in checked studies; the others have no known cause. V, J and clone size derive from that table, while D and trimming were established from the DNA sequence. In this sample the table shows 200,000 to 250,000 clones, about 85% of which occur a single time. The leading ten clones occupy around 12% of the sample.

From cysteine to phenylalanine, the CDR3 is 15 amino acids long. The retained sequence is limited to the CDR3, 45 bases, with the frame set at the first base. From V the trimming removes 1 base and from J it removes 7 bases, while the gene matches leave 2 bases of the junction unaccounted for. Based on the germline V gene, the CDR1 and CDR2 sequences are MNHEY and SVGAGI. Samples from volunteer blood donors who had recovered from COVID-19 were contributed by a second Seattle source. Collaborating institutions collected whole blood in K2EDTA tubes following their own protocols. Collaborator samples were shipped for TCRbeta analysis as frozen whole blood, isolated PBMCs, or DNA extracted from either sample type. Comment on this clone: The antigen it recognizes is unknown. No per-base quality is available; no much larger clone lies one base away.

Sequenced: peripheral blood. The TCR was taken from a young woman who had recovered from COVID-19. Rearrangement joined TRBV6-5 to TRBJ2-1; TRBD2 matches 12 bases in the middle. The CDR3 region reads CASSYFGLAGNEQFF. The DNA sequence follows: TGTGCCAGCAGTTACTTTGGACTAGCGGGGAATGAGCAGTTCTTC.